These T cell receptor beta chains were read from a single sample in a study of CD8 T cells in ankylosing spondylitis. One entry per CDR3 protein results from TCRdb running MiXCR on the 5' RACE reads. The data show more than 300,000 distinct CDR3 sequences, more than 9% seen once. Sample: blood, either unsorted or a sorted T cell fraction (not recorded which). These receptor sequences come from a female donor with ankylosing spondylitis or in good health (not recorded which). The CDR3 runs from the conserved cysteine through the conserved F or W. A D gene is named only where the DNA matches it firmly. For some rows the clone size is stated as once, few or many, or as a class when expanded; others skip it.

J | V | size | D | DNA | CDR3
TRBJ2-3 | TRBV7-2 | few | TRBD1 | TGTGCCAGCAGCCCTAGGACAGGGTACACAGATACGCAGTATTTT | CASSPRTGYTDTQYF
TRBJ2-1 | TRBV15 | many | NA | TGTGCCACCAGCAGAGACCTCCGAGAAAATGAGCAGTTCTTC | CATSRDLRENEQFF
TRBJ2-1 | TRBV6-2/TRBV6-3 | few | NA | TGTGCCACCACAAATACCGACTCATCATCTGGGCAGTTCTTC | CATTNTDSSSGQFF
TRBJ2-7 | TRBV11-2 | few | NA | TGTGCCAGCAGCTATTCACGCCTCGAGCAGTACTTC | CASSYSRLEQYF
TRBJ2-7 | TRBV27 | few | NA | TGTGCCAGCAGTTTATCGGCCCAGGGTATTGGTATTAGCTCCTACGAGCAGTACTTC | CASSLSAQGIGISSYEQYF
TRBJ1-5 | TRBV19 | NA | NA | TGTGCCAGTAAGGGGAGGGCAAGCAATCAGCCCCAGCATTTT | CASKGRASNQPQHF
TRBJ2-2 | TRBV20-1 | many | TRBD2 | TGCAGTGCTACCGCTAGCGGGAGGGCCCCAATGAACACCGGGGAGCTGTTTTTT | CSATASGRAPMNTGELFF
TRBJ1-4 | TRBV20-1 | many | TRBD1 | TGCAGTGCTAGGGATTGGACAGGGGGCGCAACTAATGAAAAACTGTTTTTT | CSARDWTGGATNEKLFF
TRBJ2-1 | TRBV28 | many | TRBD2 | TGTGCCAGCAGTCCCGCCCCCCTAGCGGGAGTTAACAATGAGCAGTTCTTC | CASSPAPLAGVNNEQFF
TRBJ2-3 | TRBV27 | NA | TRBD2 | TGTGCCAGCCGGACTGGGACTAGCGGCATGGAGGCGCAGTATTTT | CASRTGTSGMEAQYF
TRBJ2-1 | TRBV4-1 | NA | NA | TGCGCCAGCAGCCAGGGTCCGTTCAATGAGCAGTTCTTC | CASSQGPFNEQFF
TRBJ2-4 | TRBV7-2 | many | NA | TGTGCCAGCAGCTTAGACCTAAGATTAGCCAAAAACATTCAGTACTTC | CASSLDLRLAKNIQYF
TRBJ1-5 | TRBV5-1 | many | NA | TGCGCCAGCAGACCTACAGGAGGTAGCAATCAGCCCCAGCATTTT | CASRPTGGSNQPQHF
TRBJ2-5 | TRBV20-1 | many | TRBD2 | TGCAGTGCTAGGGAACTACTAGCGGGAAGGGAGACCCAGTACTTC | CSARELLAGRETQYF
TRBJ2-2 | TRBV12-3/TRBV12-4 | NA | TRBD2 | TGTGCCAGCAGGCGTAAACTAGCGGGGGGGTTCGGGGAGCTGTTTTTT | CASRRKLAGGFGELFF
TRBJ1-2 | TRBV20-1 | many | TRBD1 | TGCAGTGCTAGAGATTTCCAGGGGGGAGAATATGGCTACACCTTC | CSARDFQGGEYGYTF
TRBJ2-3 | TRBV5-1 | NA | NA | TGCGCCAGCAGCTCCACGGGACTCCCGGGCGCTAGCGCAGATACGCAGTATTTT | CASSSTGLPGASADTQYF
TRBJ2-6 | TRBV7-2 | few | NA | TGTGCCAGCAACCCTGGGGGGGCCAACGTCCTGACTTTC | CASNPGGANVLTF
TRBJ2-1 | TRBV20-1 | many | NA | TGCAGTGCTAGAGGGGAAACAGTGAATGAGCAGTTCTTC | CSARGETVNEQFF
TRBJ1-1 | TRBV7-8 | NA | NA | TGTGCCAGCAGCTACCAGCAGATGAACACTGAAGCTTTCTTT | CASSYQQMNTEAFF
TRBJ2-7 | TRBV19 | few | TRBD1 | TGTGCCGGTCATCCAAGGGCCCCACGGACAGGGTTCCACGAGCAGTACTTC | CAGHPRAPRTGFHEQYF
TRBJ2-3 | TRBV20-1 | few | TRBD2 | TGCAGTGCCGTACTTCCGGCGGCTAGCGGGAGGAATACGCAGTATTTT | CSAVLPAASGRNTQYF
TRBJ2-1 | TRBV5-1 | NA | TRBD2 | TGCGCCAGCAGCTTGGATAGCGGGAGGCGCTACAATGAGCAGTTCTTC | CASSLDSGRRYNEQFF
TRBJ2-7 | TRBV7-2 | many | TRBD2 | TGTGCCAGCAGCTCACAGCGGGAGAGTTACGAGCAGTACTTC | CASSSQRESYEQYF
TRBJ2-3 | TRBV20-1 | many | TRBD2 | TGCAGTGCTAGACTTAGCGGGAGTGGTGATACGCAGTATTTT | CSARLSGSGDTQYF
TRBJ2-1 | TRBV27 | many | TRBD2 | TGTGCCAGCAGCTCAATTACCCTAAGACTAGCGGGTGTCAATGAGCAGTTCTTC | CASSSITLRLAGVNEQFF
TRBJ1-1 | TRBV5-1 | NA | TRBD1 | TGCGCCAGCAAAAAGACAGGGGGCACTGAAGCTTTCTTT | CASKKTGGTEAFF
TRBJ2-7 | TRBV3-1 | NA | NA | TGTGCCAGCAGCCCCACAGGACCCGGCTACGAGCAGTACTTC | CASSPTGPGYEQYF
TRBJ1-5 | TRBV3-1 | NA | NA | TGTGCCAGCAGCCAAGGATCCCTGTGGAGCAACAATCAGCCCCAGCATTTT | CASSQGSLWSNNQPQHF
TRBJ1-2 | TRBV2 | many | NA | TGTGCCAGCAGTGAGGAGGGGTTGGGTAGCTATGGCTACACCTTC | CASSEEGLGSYGYTF
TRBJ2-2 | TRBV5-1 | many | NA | TGCGCCAGCAGCTTGAGCCAGGCGAACACCGGGGAGCTGTTTTTT | CASSLSQANTGELFF
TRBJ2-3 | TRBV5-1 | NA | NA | TGCGCCAGCAGCACCGCTACAGATACGCAGTATTTT | CASSTATDTQYF
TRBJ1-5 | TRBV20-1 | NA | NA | TGCAGTGCTAGGGGGACGGTTAGCAATCAGCCCCAGCATTTT | CSARGTVSNQPQHF
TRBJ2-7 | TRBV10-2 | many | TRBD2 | TGCGCCAGCAGTGTATGGGGGGGAGAGCAGTACTTC | CASSVWGGEQYF
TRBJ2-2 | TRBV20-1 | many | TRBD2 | TGCAGTGCTCCTGAGCGGGGGGGCCGCACCGGGGAGCTGTTTTTT | CSAPERGGRTGELFF
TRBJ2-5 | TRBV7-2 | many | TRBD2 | TGTGCCAGCAGCTTAGCGGGAGGGCCGAAGAAAGAGACCCAGTACTTC | CASSLAGGPKKETQYF
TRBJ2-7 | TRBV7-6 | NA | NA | TGTGCCAGCAGCTTGGACGGCGGCCTATGGCGAGAGCAGTACTTC | CASSLDGGLWREQYF
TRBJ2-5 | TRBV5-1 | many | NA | TGCGCCAGCAGGGACGGATCCTTCCAAGAGACCCAGTACTTC | CASRDGSFQETQYF
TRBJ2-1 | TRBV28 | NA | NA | TGTGCCAGTTTAGGTAATGAGCAGTTCTTC | CASLGNEQFF
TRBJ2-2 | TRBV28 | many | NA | TGTGCCAGCAGTTTACCGGCGGTGAACACCGGGGAGCTGTTTTTT | CASSLPAVNTGELFF
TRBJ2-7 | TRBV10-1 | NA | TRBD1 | TGCGCCAGCAGCAAGGGGACAGGGGGATACGAGCAGTACTTC | CASSKGTGGYEQYF
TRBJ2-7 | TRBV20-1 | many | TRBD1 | TGCAGTGCTGGTCGGACAGGGCTACCCTACGAGCAGTACTTC | CSAGRTGLPYEQYF
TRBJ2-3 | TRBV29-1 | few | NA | TGCAGCGCCCAGCGGAAGGGGATAGCTGTAGATACGCAGTATTTT | CSAQRKGIAVDTQYF
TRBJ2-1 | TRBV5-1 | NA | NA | TGCGCCAGCAGGCAGACAGGAGAGCAGTTCTTC | CASRQTGEQFF
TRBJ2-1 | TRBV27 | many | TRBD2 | TGTGCCAGCAGTTGGAGACTAGCCCTTTACAATGAGCAGTTCTTC | CASSWRLALYNEQFF
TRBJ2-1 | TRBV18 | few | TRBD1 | TGTGCCAGCTCGTCTCGGACAGGGCTCTACAATGAGCAGTTCTTC | CASSSRTGLYNEQFF
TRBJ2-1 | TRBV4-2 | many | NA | TGTGCCAGCAGCCAAGAAGAGGGTCCAAGCTCCTACAATGAGCAGTTCTTC | CASSQEEGPSSYNEQFF
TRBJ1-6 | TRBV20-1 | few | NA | TGCAGTGCTAGTCGACTTAATTCACCCCTCCACTTT | CSASRLNSPLHF
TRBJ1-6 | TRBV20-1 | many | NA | TGCAGTGCTAGAGATCGCCGGACAGTCCGTTTCTCCTATAATTCACCCCTCCACTTT | CSARDRRTVRFSYNSPLHF
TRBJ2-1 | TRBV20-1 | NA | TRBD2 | TGCAGTGCACGAACGGGCCGGGGGGTCTCCTACAATGAGCAGTTCTTC | CSARTGRGVSYNEQFF
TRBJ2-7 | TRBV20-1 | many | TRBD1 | TGCAGTGCTAGATCCCGGACAGGACTCTACGAGCAGTACTTC | CSARSRTGLYEQYF
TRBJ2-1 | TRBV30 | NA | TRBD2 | TGTGCCTGGAGTGTAATAGCGGGGGGACTTAGGAGCTCCTACAATGAGCAGTTCTTC | CAWSVIAGGLRSSYNEQFF
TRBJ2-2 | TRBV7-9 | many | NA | TGTGCCAGCAGCTTAATTTCGGTTGGTCGCACCGGGGAGCTGTTTTTT | CASSLISVGRTGELFF